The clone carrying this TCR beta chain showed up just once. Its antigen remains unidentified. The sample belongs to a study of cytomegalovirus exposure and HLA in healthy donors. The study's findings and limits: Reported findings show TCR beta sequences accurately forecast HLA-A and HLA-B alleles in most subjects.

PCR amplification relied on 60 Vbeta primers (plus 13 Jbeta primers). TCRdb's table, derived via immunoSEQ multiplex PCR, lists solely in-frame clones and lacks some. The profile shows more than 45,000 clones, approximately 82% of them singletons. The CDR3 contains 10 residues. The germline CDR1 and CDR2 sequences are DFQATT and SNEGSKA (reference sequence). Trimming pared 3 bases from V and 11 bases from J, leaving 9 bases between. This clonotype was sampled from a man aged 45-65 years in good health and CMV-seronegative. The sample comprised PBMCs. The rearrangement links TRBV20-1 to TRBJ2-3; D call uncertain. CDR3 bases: TGCAGTGCTAGGGAGAACGAGCAGTATTTT. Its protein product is CSARENEQYF.